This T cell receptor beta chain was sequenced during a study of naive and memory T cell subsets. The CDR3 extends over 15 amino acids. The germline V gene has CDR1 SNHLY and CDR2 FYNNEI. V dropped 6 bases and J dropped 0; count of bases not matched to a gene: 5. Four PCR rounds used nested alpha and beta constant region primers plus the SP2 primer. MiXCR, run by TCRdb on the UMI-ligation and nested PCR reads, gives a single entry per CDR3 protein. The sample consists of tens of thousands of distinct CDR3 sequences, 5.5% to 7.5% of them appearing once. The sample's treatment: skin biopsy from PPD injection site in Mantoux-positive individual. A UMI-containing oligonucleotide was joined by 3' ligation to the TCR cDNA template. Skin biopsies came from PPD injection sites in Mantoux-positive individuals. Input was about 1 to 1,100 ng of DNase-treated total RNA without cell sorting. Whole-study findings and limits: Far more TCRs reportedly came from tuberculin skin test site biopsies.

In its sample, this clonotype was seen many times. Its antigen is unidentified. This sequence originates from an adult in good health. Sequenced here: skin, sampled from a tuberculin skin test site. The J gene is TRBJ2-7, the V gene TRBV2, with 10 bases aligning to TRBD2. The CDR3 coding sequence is TGTGCCAGCAGCCCCCTAGCGGGGGACTCCTACGAGCAGTACTTC. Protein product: CASSPLAGDSYEQYF.